These 32 T cell receptor beta chains originate from one sample sequenced in a study of T cell responses to AZD1222 COVID-19 vaccine. Method: immunoSEQ multiplex PCR; TCRdb's copy keeps in-frame clones and lacks some. The table records approximately 140,000 clones, 90% to 95% of them present only once. The sample in question was peripheral blood, obtained on day 0 of AZD1222 vaccination. These receptors were obtained from an adult in good health.

V and J are TRBV6-5 and TRBJ1-1; D possibly corresponds to TRBD1 (6 bases). From germline, CDR1 is MNHEY and CDR2 SVGAGI. The CDR3 extends over 14 amino acids. With 6 bases removed from V and 5 bases from J, the gap between germline ends came to 16 bases. CDR3 in amino acids: CASRGLGAGTEAFF. The CDR3 coding sequence is TGTGCCAGCAGGGGACTGGGGGCGGGAACTGAAGCTTTCTTT.

This clone was seen a handful of times. The genes are TRBV6-6 and TRBJ2-7; 8 positions agree with TRBD1. The V and J ends lost 0 bases and 0 bases, in that order; junction bases with no gene match: 4. Germline-derived CDR1 and CDR2 are MNHNY and SVGAGI (reference sequence). The CDR3 length is 16 residues. CDR3 loop: CASSYSDRAGSYEQYF. CDR3 nucleotide sequence: TGTGCCAGCAGTTACTCGGACAGGGCGGGCTCCTACGAGCAGTACTTC.

V is TRBV7-9 and J is TRBJ1-1; D uncertain. This CDR3 is 13 amino acids long. Germline-derived CDR1 and CDR2 are SEHNR and FQNEAQ (reference sequence). Trimming left V 5 bases short and J 11 bases short, with 18 bases between. This chain's CDR3 is CASSPPGRVGAFF. The CDR3 bases are TGTGCCAGCAGCCCCCCGGGGAGGGTTGGGGCTTTCTTT. Full variable domain (missing parts from reference TRBV7-9 and TRBJ1-1): DTGVSQNPRHKITKRGQNVTFRCDPISEHNRLYWYRQTLGQGPEFLTYFQNEAQLEKSRLLSDRFSAERPKGSFSTLEIQRTEQGDSAMYLCASSPPGRVGAFFGQGTRLTVV.

The chain is built from TRBV7-9 and TRBJ2-1; tentative D call: TRBD1 (5 bases). Germline loops: CDR1 SEHNR, CDR2 FQNEAQ (reference sequence). The V end lost 0 bases, the J end lost 8 bases, and 11 bases lay between the germline ends. There are 14 residues in the CDR3. The CDR3 loop is CASSLAQGLDEQFF. The CDR3 region has the DNA TGTGCCAGCAGCTTAGCTCAGGGTCTCGATGAGCAGTTCTTC.

This clone was detected once. The rearrangement uses TRBV4-1 and TRBJ2-7, with D maybe TRBD1 (6 bases). This CDR3 contains 16 residues. Germline values: CDR1 MGHRA, CDR2 YSYEKL. Trimming took off 1 base at V and 0 bases at J, with 13 bases between the two ends. Here the CDR3 reads CASSQGIDRSSYEQYF. Written as DNA, the CDR3 is TGCGCCAGCAGCCAAGGAATTGACAGGAGCTCCTACGAGCAGTACTTC.

The chain couples TRBV6-2 or TRBV6-3 to TRBJ2-7; no firm D call. V lost 0 bases to trimming and J lost 4 bases, with 22 bases between them. The CDR3 has 18 amino acids. In germline, CDR1 is MNHEY, CDR2 SVGEGT. The DNA of the CDR3 is TGTGCCAGCAGTTACTCGACTCGGGCCGGCCAGGTAGATTACGAGCAGTACTTC. Translating it yields CASSYSTRAGQVDYEQYF.

The gene calls are TRBV11-1 and TRBJ1-6; the match to TRBD1 covers 7 bases. There are 13 residues in the CDR3. Germline CDR1 is SGHAT and CDR2 is FQDESV (reference sequence). Trimming cost V 2 bases and J 12 bases; bases outside gene matches: 4. The CDR3 DNA is TGTGCCAGCAGCTTAACAGGGGCTGTACCCCTCCACTTT. It encodes CASSLTGAVPLHF.

The V and J genes are TRBV5-1 and TRBJ2-3; TRBD1 matches 10 bases. This CDR3 contains 15 residues. Germline trimming cut 4 bases from V and 0 bases from J; bases unmatched to any gene: 2. Looked up from germline, CDR1 is SGHRS and CDR2 is YFSETQ. The CDR3 region is CASSQGQGSTDTQYF. In nucleotides, the CDR3 is TGCGCCAGCAGCCAGGGACAGGGGAGCACAGATACGCAGTATTTT.

This clone was found a few times. The J gene is TRBJ1-1, the V gene TRBV5-6, with D hard to call. This CDR3 has 12 residues. Germline V CDR1 and CDR2: SGHDT, YYEEEE. Deletions cut 4 bases from V and 1 base from J, with 5 bases between. In DNA form, the CDR3 reads TGTGCCAGCAGCGCAAGGAACACTGAAGCTTTCTTT. This sequence encodes CASSARNTEAFF.

The V gene is TRBV6-5, the J gene TRBJ2-2; D is ambiguous. V shed 0 bases and J shed 3 bases, with 11 bases lying between them. The CDR3 loop spans 16 amino acids. Germline V CDR1 and CDR2: MNHEY, SVGAGI. The CDR3 DNA reads TGTGCCAGCAGTTACTCGATTGGCACTTACACCGGGGAGCTGTTTTTT. Encoded protein: CASSYSIGTYTGELFF.

The rearrangement links TRBV4-1 to TRBJ1-5, with D perhaps matching TRBD1 (6 bases). The CDR3 loop spans 13 amino acids. Germline CDR1 MGHRA, CDR2 YSYEKL. V lost 4 bases, J lost 6 bases, and 10 bases lay in between. CDR3 protein: CASSLGQLQPQHF. In DNA form, the CDR3 reads TGCGCCAGCAGCCTCGGACAGCTTCAGCCCCAGCATTTT.

The chain combines TRBV2 with TRBJ2-7; D gene uncertain. The germline gives CDR1 SNHLY, CDR2 FYNNEI. Trimming took 4 bases from V and 2 from J, leaving 12 bases between them. This CDR3 contains 14 residues. CDR3 DNA sequence: TGTGCCAGCAGTGTGGGCGGCCTGACCTACGAGCAGTACTTC. The encoded protein is CASSVGGLTYEQYF.

The genes are TRBV5-4 and TRBJ2-2; 12 bases line up with TRBD2. The CDR3 has 18 amino acids. The J segment lost 3 bases and the V segment lost 1 base, leaving 7 bases of the junction unmatched. CDR1 and CDR2 (germline): SGHNT, YYREEE (reference sequence). CDR3 region: CASSLFLAGGPDTGELFF. In DNA form, the CDR3 reads TGTGCCAGCAGCTTGTTTCTAGCGGGGGGGCCAGACACCGGGGAGCTGTTTTTT.

V gene TRBV11-2 combines with J gene TRBJ2-3, with a tentative D call TRBD2 (6 bases). CDR1 and CDR2 from the germline V gene are SGHAT and FQNNGV. V lost 2 bases to trimming and J lost 2 bases, with 8 bases between them. The CDR3 spans 14 residues. The CDR3 reads CASSLWGLTDTQYF. The CDR3 DNA follows: TGTGCCAGCAGCTTATGGGGACTCACAGATACGCAGTATTTT.

The V gene is TRBV5-1, the J gene TRBJ1-1, with 7 bases fitting TRBD1. Trimming took 4 bases from V and 0 from J; bases not matched to a gene: 3. The CDR3 runs 14 residues. Germline CDR1 reads SGHRS; CDR2 reads YFSETQ. The CDR3 coding sequence is TGCGCCAGCAGCCCGGGACAGATGAACACTGAAGCTTTCTTT. Its translation: CASSPGQMNTEAFF.

This chain's CDR3 is CASRTVANTGELFF. The CDR3 DNA sequence: TGTGCCAGTAGGACAGTTGCGAACACCGGGGAGCTGTTTTTT. The J gene is TRBJ2-2, the V gene TRBV19; tentatively, D is TRBD1 (5 bases). Trimming removed 6 bases from V and 0 bases from J, with 8 bases in between. This CDR3 is 14 amino acids long. The V gene's germline CDR1 is LNHDA and CDR2 SQIVND (reference sequence). The variable domain in full, with the rest retrieved from reference TRBV19 and TRBJ2-2, is DGGITQSPKYLFRKEGQNVTLSCEQNLNHDAMYWYRQDPGQGLRLIYYSQIVNDFQKGDIAEGYSVSREKKESFPLTVTSAQKNPTAFYLCASRTVANTGELFFGEGSRLTVL.

The chain uses TRBV7-9 and TRBJ1-1; D is ambiguous. Germline CDR1 and CDR2: SEHNR and FQNEAQ (reference sequence). The CDR3 runs 13 residues. Trimming pared 5 bases from V and 5 bases from J, leaving 12 bases between. CDR3 coding DNA: TGTGCCAGCAGCCCCTATTTGGGAACTGAAGCTTTCTTT. It is translated as CASSPYLGTEAFF.

The chain links TRBV19 to TRBJ2-7, with 8 bases matching TRBD2. V was pared by 7 bases and J by 5 bases, with 16 bases of the junction left unmatched. Germline V gene lookup returns CDR1 LNHDA and CDR2 SQIVND (reference sequence). This CDR3 region has 16 residues. CDR3 nucleotides: TGTGCCAGTACCAACAGGCGCGGGGGGATGGGTGACGAGCAGTACTTC. It encodes CASTNRRGGMGDEQYF.

This chain links TRBV7-6 with TRBJ2-5; D gene uncertain. The CDR3 spans 15 residues. V gave up 0 bases and J gave up 5 bases, with 13 bases separating them. The germline V gene has CDR1 SGHVS and CDR2 FNYEAQ. In nucleotides, the CDR3 is TGTGCCAGCAGCTTAGCGCGAGGAATTATCGAGACCCAGTACTTC. Residues: CASSLARGIIETQYF.

The chain uses TRBV14 and TRBJ2-5; D call uncertain. Germline values: CDR1 SGHDN, CDR2 FVKESK. The V gene lost 0 bases and the J gene lost 7 bases, with 6 bases spanning the gap. The CDR3 loop spans 12 amino acids. The CDR3 DNA sequence: TGTGCCAGCAGCCAAGATATCGGGACCCAGTACTTC. Translation gives CASSQDIGTQYF. Based on the CDR3 plus reference TRBV14 and TRBJ2-5, the full variable domain is EAGVTQFPSHSVIEKGQTVTLRCDPISGHDNLYWYRRVMGKEIKFLLHFVKESKQDESGMPNNRFLAERTGGTYSTLKVQPAELEDSGVYFCASSQDIGTQYFGPGTRLLVL.

The rearrangement links TRBV19 to TRBJ1-1; the D is unclear. This CDR3 is 14 amino acids long. With 1 base removed from V and 2 bases from J, the gap between germline ends came to 8 bases. Per the germline V gene, CDR1 is LNHDA and CDR2 is SQIVND (reference sequence). CDR3: CASSIAGRNTEAFF. Here the CDR3 DNA reads TGTGCCAGTAGTATAGCTGGCAGAAACACTGAAGCTTTCTTT.

This clone was detected only once. The CDR3 DNA reads TGTGCCAGCAGTAACTACGACAGTAATCATAACATTCAGTACTTC. Protein: CASSNYDSNHNIQYF. J is TRBJ2-4 and V is TRBV5-6, with D possibly being TRBD1 (5 bases). Trimming removed 5 bases from V and 7 bases from J, with 19 bases in between. The CDR3 is made up of 15 amino acids. Germline V gene lookup returns CDR1 SGHDT and CDR2 YYEEEE.

This clone turned up a few times. V usage is TRBV29-1 and J usage is TRBJ1-1, with 12 bases matching TRBD1. Trimming cost V 6 bases and J 5 bases; bases outside gene matches: 16. This CDR3 has 17 residues. Germline loops: CDR1 SQVTM, CDR2 ANQGSEA. CDR3 protein: CSVIRGTGGIGWTEAFF. In nucleotides, the CDR3 is TGCAGCGTCATCCGCGGGACAGGGGGCATAGGTTGGACTGAAGCTTTCTTT.

Notes on this clone: The junction does not match germline at one end; this may be a read error. The chain couples TRBV28 to TRBJ2-1; D uncertain. The CDR3 sequence is 10 residues long. Looked up from germline, CDR1 is MDHEN and CDR2 is SYDVKM. This CDR3 reads CATSFNEQFF. The CDR3 DNA sequence: TGTGCCACTTCCTTCAATGAGCAGTTCTTC.

The chain couples TRBV11-2 to TRBJ2-2; 12 positions agree with TRBD2. V lost 0 bases and J lost 2; bases outside the gene matches: 4. Germline V gene lookup returns CDR1 SGHAT and CDR2 FQNNGV. The CDR3 covers 18 residues. The CDR3 DNA reads TGTGCCAGCAGCTTAGATACTAGCGGGAGGTTCAACACCGGGGAGCTGTTTTTT. This sequence encodes CASSLDTSGRFNTGELFF.

V gene TRBV1 combines with J gene TRBJ1-2. TRBV1 is assigned pseudogene status. The CDR3 totals 12 residues. The CDR3 coding sequence is TGCACCAGAAGGTGGGGTGTAGGTGGCTACACCTTC. Translated, it gives CTRRWGVGGYTF.

The V gene is TRBV24-1, the J gene TRBJ1-3, with D unresolved. The germline V gene has CDR1 KGHDR and CDR2 SFDVKD. There are 16 residues in the CDR3. V was clipped by 4 bases and J by 2 bases, with 14 bases between them. This chain's CDR3 is CATSDPPGRAGNTIYF. CDR3 coding DNA: TGTGCCACCAGTGACCCCCCGGGCCGTGCTGGAAACACCATATATTTT.

The chain's CDR3 is CASSRRQGGQPQHF. The CDR3 nucleotides are TGTGCCAGCAGCCGGAGACAGGGAGGACAGCCCCAGCATTTT. The chain couples TRBV7-8 to TRBJ1-5; 7 bases are shared with TRBD1. The CDR3 totals 14 residues. V was clipped by 5 bases and J by 7 bases; unmatched bases: 8. In germline, CDR1 is SGHVS, CDR2 FQNEAQ. Full variable domain (rest looked up from reference TRBV7-8 and TRBJ1-5): GAGVSQSPRYKVAKRGQDVALRCDPISGHVSLFWYQQALGQGPEFLTYFQNEAQLDKSGLPSDRFFAERPEGSVSTLKIQRTQQEDSAVYLCASSRRQGGQPQHFGDGTRLSIL.

This clone was picked up a small number of times. The chain employs TRBV9 and TRBJ2-1; 9 positions agree with TRBD2. With V trimmed by 2 bases and J by 4 bases, 4 bases remained unmatched. Per the germline V gene, CDR1 is SGDLS and CDR2 is YYNGEE. The length of the CDR3 is 15 residues. The CDR3 DNA reads as TGTGCCAGCAGCGTTAGGGCGGGAGGGTACAATGAGCAGTTCTTC. Protein product: CASSVRAGGYNEQFF.

The chain has TRBV2 and TRBJ1-1; D is ambiguous. V dropped 4 bases and J dropped 0 bases, with 9 bases sitting between them. There are 14 residues in the CDR3. Germline V lookup: CDR1 SNHLY, CDR2 FYNNEI. CDR3 DNA: TGTGCCAGCAGTGTCAGGCGGGTGAACACTGAAGCTTTCTTT. Its translation is CASSVRRVNTEAFF. The full variable domain, rest sourced from reference TRBV2 and TRBJ1-1, is EPEVTQTPSHQVTQMGQEVILRCVPISNHLYFYWYRQILGQKVEFLVSFYNNEISEKSEIFDDQFSVERPDGSNFTLKIRSTKLEDSAMYFCASSVRRVNTEAFFGQGTRLTVV.

The CDR3 bases are TGTGCCAGCAGCTTAGAACCCGGGGGGGCCACCGGGGAGCTGTTTTTT. Translation: CASSLEPGGATGELFF. The chain has TRBV11-1 and TRBJ2-2, with 8 bases that match TRBD2. The V and J ends lost 1 base and 4 bases, in that order; junction bases with no gene match: 5. The CDR3 length is 16 residues. Looked up from germline, CDR1 is SGHAT and CDR2 is FQDESV (reference sequence).

Comments on this clone: Because the CDR3's place on the DNA is in doubt, the DNA is left out and the CDR3 is given as listed by TCRdb. The CDR3: CASSPISLDTEAFF. The J gene is TRBJ1-1, the V gene TRBV5-8. Germline CDR1 and CDR2: SGHTS and YDEGEE. The CDR3 contains 14 residues when both ends are counted.